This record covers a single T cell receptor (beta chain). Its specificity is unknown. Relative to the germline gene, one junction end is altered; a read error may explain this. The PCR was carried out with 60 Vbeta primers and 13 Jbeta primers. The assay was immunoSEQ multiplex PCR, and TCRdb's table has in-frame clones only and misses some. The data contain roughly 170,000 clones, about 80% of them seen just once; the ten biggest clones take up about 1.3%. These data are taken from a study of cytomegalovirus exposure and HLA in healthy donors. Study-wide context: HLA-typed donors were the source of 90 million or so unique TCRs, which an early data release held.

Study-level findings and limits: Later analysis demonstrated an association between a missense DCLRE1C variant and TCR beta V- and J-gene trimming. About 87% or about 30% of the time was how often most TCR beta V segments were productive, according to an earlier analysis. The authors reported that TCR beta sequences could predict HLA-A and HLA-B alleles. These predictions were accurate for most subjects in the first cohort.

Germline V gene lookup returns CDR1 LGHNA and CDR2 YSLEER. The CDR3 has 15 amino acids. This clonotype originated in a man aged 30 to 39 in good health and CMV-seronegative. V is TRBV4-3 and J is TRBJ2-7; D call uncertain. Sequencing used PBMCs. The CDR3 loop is CASSQGLKDSHEQYF. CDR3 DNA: TGCGCCAGCAGCCAAGGGCTGAAAGACTCCCACGAGCAGTACTTC.